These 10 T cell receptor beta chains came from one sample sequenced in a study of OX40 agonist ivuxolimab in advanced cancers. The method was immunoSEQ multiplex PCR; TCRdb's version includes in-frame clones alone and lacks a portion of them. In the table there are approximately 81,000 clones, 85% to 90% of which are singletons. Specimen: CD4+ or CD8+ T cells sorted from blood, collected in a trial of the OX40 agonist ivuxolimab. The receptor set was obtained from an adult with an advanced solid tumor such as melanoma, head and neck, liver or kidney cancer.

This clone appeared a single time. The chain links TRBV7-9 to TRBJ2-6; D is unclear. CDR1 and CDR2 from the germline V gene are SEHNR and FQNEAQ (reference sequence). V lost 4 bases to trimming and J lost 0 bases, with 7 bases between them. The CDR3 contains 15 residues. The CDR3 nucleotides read TGTGCCAGCAGCTCACCTGCCTCTGGGGCCAACGTCCTGACTTTC. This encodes CASSSPASGANVLTF. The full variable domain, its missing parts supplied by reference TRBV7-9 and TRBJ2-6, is DTGVSQNPRHKITKRGQNVTFRCDPISEHNRLYWYRQTLGQGPEFLTYFQNEAQLEKSRLLSDRFSAERPKGSFSTLEIQRTEQGDSAMYLCASSSPASGANVLTFGAGSRLTVL.

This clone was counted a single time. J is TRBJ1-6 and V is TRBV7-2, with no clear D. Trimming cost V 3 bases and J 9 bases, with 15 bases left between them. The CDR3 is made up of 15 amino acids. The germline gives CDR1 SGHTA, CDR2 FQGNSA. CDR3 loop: CASSLAMGRVSPLHF. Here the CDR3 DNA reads TGTGCCAGCAGCTTGGCCATGGGTCGCGTTTCACCCCTCCACTTT.

CDR3 loop: CASNRINQPQHF. CDR3 nucleotide sequence: TGTGCCAGCAACAGGATCAATCAGCCCCAGCATTTT. The chain employs TRBV6-5 and TRBJ1-5, with D maybe TRBD1 (5 bases). This CDR3 has 12 residues. Germline CDR1 reads MNHEY; CDR2 reads SVGAGI. With 7 bases removed from V and 3 bases from J, the gap between germline ends came to 7 bases.

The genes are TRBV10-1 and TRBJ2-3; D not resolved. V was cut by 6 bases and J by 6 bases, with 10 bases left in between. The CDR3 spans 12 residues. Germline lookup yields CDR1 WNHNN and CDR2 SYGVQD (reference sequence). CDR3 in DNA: TGCGCCAGCAGCCGGACGGACGATACGCAGTATTTT. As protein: CASSRTDDTQYF.

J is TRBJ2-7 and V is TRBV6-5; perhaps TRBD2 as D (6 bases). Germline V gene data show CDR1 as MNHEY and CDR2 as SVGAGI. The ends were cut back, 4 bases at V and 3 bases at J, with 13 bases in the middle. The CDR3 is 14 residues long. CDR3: CASSSDYLGYEQYF. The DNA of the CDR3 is TGTGCCAGCAGTTCGGACTACCTTGGCTACGAGCAGTACTTC.

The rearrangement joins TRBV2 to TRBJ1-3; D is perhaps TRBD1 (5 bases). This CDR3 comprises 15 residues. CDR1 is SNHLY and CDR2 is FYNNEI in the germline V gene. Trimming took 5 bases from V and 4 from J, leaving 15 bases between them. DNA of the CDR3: TGTGCCAGCAGTTATACGCGAACAGGAGGAAACACCATATATTTT. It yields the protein CASSYTRTGGNTIYF.

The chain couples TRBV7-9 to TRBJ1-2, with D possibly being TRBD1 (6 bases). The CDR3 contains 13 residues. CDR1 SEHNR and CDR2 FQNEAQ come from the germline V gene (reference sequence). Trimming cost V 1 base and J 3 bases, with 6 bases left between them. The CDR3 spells CASSLGTDYGYTF. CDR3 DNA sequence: TGTGCCAGCAGCTTAGGGACAGACTATGGCTACACCTTC.

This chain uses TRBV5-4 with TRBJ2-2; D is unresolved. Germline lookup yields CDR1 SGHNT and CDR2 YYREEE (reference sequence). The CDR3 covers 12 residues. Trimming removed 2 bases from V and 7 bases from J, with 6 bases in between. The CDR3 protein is CASSLVGGELFF. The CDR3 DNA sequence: TGTGCCAGCAGCTTAGTCGGCGGGGAGCTGTTTTTT.

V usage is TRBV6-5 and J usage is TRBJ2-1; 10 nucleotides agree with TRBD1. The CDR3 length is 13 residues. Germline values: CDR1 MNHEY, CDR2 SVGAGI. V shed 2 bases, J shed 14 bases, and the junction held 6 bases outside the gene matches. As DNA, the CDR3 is TGTGCCAGCAGTTACACCGGTGGGACAGGGGAGTTCTTC. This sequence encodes CASSYTGGTGEFF.

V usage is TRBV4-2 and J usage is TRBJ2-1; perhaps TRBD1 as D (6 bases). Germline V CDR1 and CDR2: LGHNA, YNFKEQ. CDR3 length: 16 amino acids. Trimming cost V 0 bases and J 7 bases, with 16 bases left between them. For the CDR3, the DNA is TGTGCCAGCAGCCAAGATGGGCTAGGGGGATGGAATGAGCAGTTCTTC. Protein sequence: CASSQDGLGGWNEQFF.